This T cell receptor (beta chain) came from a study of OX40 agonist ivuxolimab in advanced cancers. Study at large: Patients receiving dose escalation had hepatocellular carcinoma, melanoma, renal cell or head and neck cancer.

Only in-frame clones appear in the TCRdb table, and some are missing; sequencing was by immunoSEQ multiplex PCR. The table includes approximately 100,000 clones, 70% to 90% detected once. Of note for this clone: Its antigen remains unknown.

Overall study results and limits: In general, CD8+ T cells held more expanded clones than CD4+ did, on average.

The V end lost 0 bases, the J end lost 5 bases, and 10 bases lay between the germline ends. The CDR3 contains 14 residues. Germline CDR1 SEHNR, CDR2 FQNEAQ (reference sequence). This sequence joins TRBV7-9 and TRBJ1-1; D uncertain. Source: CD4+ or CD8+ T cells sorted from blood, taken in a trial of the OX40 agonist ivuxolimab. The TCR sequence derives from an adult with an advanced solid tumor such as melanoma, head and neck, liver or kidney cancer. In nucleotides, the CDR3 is TGTGCCAGCAGCTTAGCTACTCGAAATACTGAAGCTTTCTTT. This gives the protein CASSLATRNTEAFF.